This TCR beta chain originates from a study of shared clonotypes between healthy human individuals. The V gene's germline CDR1 is MNHEY and CDR2 SMNVEV (reference sequence). The CDR3 spans 12 residues. Deletions cut 4 bases from V and 3 bases from J, with 6 bases between. Terminally differentiated effector memory CD45RA+ cells were excluded from the naive CD8 cells, which were CD45RO-negative and positively selected for CCR7. Method: immunoSEQ multiplex PCR; TCRdb's copy keeps in-frame clones and lacks some. The sample consists of about 2.1 million clones, 93% of them appearing once. The chain has TRBV27 and TRBJ1-2; no reliable D call. Sequencing used naive CD8+ T cells from PBMCs. The receptor was isolated from a man aged 18-30 years in good health. Some clones in this sample may be carry-over from other donors' samples. The CDR3 bases are TGTGCCAGCAGTTCGAGTTACTATGGCTACACCTTC. Protein sequence: CASSSSYYGYTF.